This TCR beta chain was captured by sequencing in a study of blood T cell repertoires in COVID-19. The wider study: The samples span acute and convalescent COVID-19 from the United States, Italy and Spain. T cells, B-cell-depleted T cells, or PBMCs supplied cDNA or gDNA.

Original methodology: Reference gene primer amplification in the assay estimated nucleated cell counts. Profiled with immunoSEQ multiplex PCR; TCRdb holds only in-frame clones, not every one. V and J calls and clone size are those listed in that table; D and trimming were worked out from the DNA. The sample has about 350,000 clones; under 95% are singletons. V was pared by 8 bases and J by 0 bases, with 14 bases of the junction left unmatched. This CDR3 is 18 amino acids long. Germline-derived CDR1 and CDR2 are SGDLS and YYNGEE. Source material: peripheral blood. The rearrangement uses TRBV9 and TRBJ2-2; TRBD2 matches at 9 bases. The source is a woman aged 18-29 years who had recovered from COVID-19. CDR3: CASKRGDRGLANTGELFF. CDR3 sequence (DNA): TGTGCCAGTAAGCGGGGGGATAGGGGACTAGCGAACACCGGGGAGCTGTTTTTT.